A selection of T cell receptor beta chains follows, all from one sample in a study of PD-1 blockade in classical Hodgkin lymphoma. Profiled with immunoSEQ multiplex PCR; TCRdb holds only in-frame clones, not every one. This table holds 45,000 to 60,000 clones, 81% found once. This specimen consisted of peripheral blood mononuclear cells (PBMCs), obtained at baseline. The source is a human donor with classical Hodgkin lymphoma. Each CDR3 is given with its conserved first and last residue. A D gene is named only where the DNA matches it firmly. Expanded clones get a size class; other rows say once, few or many, or leave the size out.

>-|TRBJ1-2|-|TRBV27
CASSRSGSVDYGYTF
TGTGCCAGCAGTCGTTCAGGGAGTGTAGACTATGGCTACACCTTC
>-|TRBJ1-5|-|TRBV6-5
CASSYSINQPQHF
TGTGCCAGCAGTTACTCGATTAATCAGCCCCAGCATTTT
>-|TRBJ1-2|-|TRBV2
CASSEAEQGSGYTF
TGTGCCAGCAGTGAAGCTGAACAGGGAAGTGGCTACACCTTC
>-|TRBJ2-3|-|TRBV7-7
CASSALGTDTQYF
TGTGCTAGCAGTGCACTTGGCACAGATACGCAGTATTTT
>-|TRBJ1-3|-|TRBV6-5
CASSYSGGAGNTIYF
TGTGCCAGCAGTTACTCGGGGGGCGCGGGAAACACCATATATTTT
>-|TRBJ1-4|-|TRBV7-6
CASSSTEKLFF
TGTGCCAGCAGCTCGACTGAAAAACTGTTTTTT
>-|TRBJ1-1|-|TRBV6-5
CASRSPEGGKRAFF
TGTGCCAGCAGATCCCCAGAGGGTGGGAAAAGGGCTTTCTTT
>-|TRBJ1-1|TRBD1|TRBV27
CASSLSPQGANTEAFF
TGTGCCAGCAGTTTATCCCCCCAGGGGGCAAACACTGAAGCTTTCTTT
>-|TRBJ2-3|-|TRBV5-4
CASSLGTAPGSTQYF
TGTGCCAGCAGCTTGGGGACCGCTCCGGGGAGTACGCAGTATTTT
>-|TRBJ1-1|TRBD1|TRBV9
CASSVGGQGNAEAFF
TGTGCCAGCAGCGTAGGGGGACAGGGGAACGCTGAAGCTTTCTTT
>few|TRBJ2-1|-|TRBV19
CASSPRDSRGSYNEQFF
TGTGCCAGTAGTCCCCGGGACTCCCGTGGGTCCTACAATGAGCAGTTCTTC
>-|TRBJ2-5|-|TRBV10-3
CAISRQVVGETQYF
TGTGCCATCAGTAGACAGGTGGTGGGCGAGACCCAGTACTTC
>-|TRBJ1-2|-|TRBV6-5
CASSVGQNQNYGYTF
TGTGCCAGCAGTGTGGGCCAGAACCAAAACTATGGCTACACCTTC
>-|TRBJ2-7|-|TRBV9
CASSKTGREQYF
TGTGCCAGCAGCAAAACAGGGCGCGAGCAGTACTTC
>-|TRBJ1-5|-|TRBV5-1
CASSPLGRESQPQHF
TGCGCCAGCAGCCCTCTCGGCAGGGAAAGTCAGCCCCAGCATTTT
>-|TRBJ2-7|-|TRBV4-2
CASSQDRPSYEQYF
TGTGCCAGCAGCCAAGATAGACCCTCCTACGAGCAGTACTTC
>-|TRBJ1-4|TRBD1|TRBV2
CASSGDRGELFF
TGTGCCAGCAGCGGGGACAGGGGAGAACTGTTTTTT
>-|TRBJ2-2|TRBD1|TRBV27
CATTGTGNTGELFF
TGTGCCACCACAGGGACAGGAAACACCGGGGAGCTGTTTTTT
>-|TRBJ2-2|-|TRBV6-1
CASSGQRRNTGELFF
TGTGCCAGCAGCGGACAGAGAAGAAACACCGGGGAGCTGTTTTTT
>-|TRBJ2-1|-|TRBV5-4
CASSFLGGPNLMNEQFF
TGTGCCAGCAGCTTTCTAGGGGGGCCGAACTTAATGAATGAGCAGTTCTTC
>-|TRBJ2-5|-|TRBV9
CASSVARSQETQYF
TGTGCCAGCAGCGTAGCGAGGTCCCAAGAGACCCAGTACTTC
>-|TRBJ2-3|-|TRBV9
CASSVAASVNTQYF
TGTGCCAGCAGCGTAGCAGCTAGCGTCAATACGCAGTATTTT
>-|TRBJ1-2|TRBD1|TRBV9
CASSGQGARYGYTF
TGTGCCAGCAGCGGACAGGGGGCTCGCTATGGCTACACCTTC
>few|TRBJ1-1|TRBD1|TRBV6-1
CAIKDRGQNTEAFF
TGTGCCATCAAGGACAGGGGACAGAACACTGAAGCTTTCTTT
>few|TRBJ2-3|-|TRBV5-6
CASSLSGASTDTQYF
TGTGCCAGCAGCTTGTCAGGGGCAAGCACAGATACGCAGTATTTT
>few|TRBJ1-1|-|TRBV29-1
CSVVVGADTEAFF
TGCAGCGTTGTCGTAGGGGCAGACACTGAAGCTTTCTTT
>-|TRBJ2-5|-|TRBV11-2
CASSLEQGGTQYF
TGTGCCAGCAGCTTAGAACAGGGTGGGACCCAGTACTTC
>-|TRBJ2-3|-|TRBV19
CASSDSPGGPDTQYF
TGTGCCAGTAGCGATTCGCCCGGGGGCCCAGATACGCAGTATTTT
>once|TRBJ2-7|TRBD1|TRBV5-1
CASSPSDRAVPHEQYF
TGCGCCAGCAGCCCATCGGACAGGGCGGTCCCCCACGAGCAGTACTTC
>-|TRBJ1-1|-|TRBV10-3
CAIIDPTSDAAFF
TGTGCCATCATAGATCCGACTTCCGATGCGGCTTTCTTT
>-|TRBJ1-5|-|TRBV10-3
CAISEGVWQPQHF
TGTGCCATCAGTGAGGGGGTTTGGCAGCCCCAGCATTTT
>-|TRBJ2-3|TRBD1|TRBV9
CASSVGQGAGDTQYF
TGTGCCAGCAGCGTGGGCCAGGGGGCCGGAGATACGCAGTATTTT
>once|TRBJ2-2|-|TRBV4-3
CASSQIEGREDTGELFF
TGCGCCAGCAGCCAAATTGAGGGGCGCGAGGACACCGGGGAGCTGTTTTTT
>-|TRBJ1-3|-|TRBV2
CASRATGQSLRRTIYF
TGTGCCAGCAGAGCTACCGGACAGAGCCTCCGTAGGACCATATATTTT
>few|TRBJ2-2|-|TRBV4-1
CASSKTRGGYTGELFF
TGCGCCAGCAGCAAAACTCGAGGGGGATACACCGGGGAGCTGTTTTTT
>few|TRBJ2-3|-|TRBV9
CASSVAREDTQYF
TGTGCCAGCAGCGTAGCAAGGGAAGATACGCAGTATTTT
>-|TRBJ1-2|-|TRBV5-1
CASSSPQGVGGYTF
TGCGCCAGCAGCTCGCCTCAGGGCGTTGGGGGCTACACCTTC
>-|TRBJ1-3|-|TRBV30
CAWIVQADTIYF
TGTGCCTGGATTGTGCAAGCGGACACCATATATTTT
>-|TRBJ2-5|-|TRBV30
CAWSPAGKETQYF
TGTGCCTGGAGCCCAGCGGGCAAAGAGACCCAGTACTTC
>-|TRBJ1-1|-|TRBV19
CASVDSYSMNTEAFF
TGTGCCAGCGTAGACAGTTACAGCATGAACACTGAAGCTTTCTTT
>-|TRBJ1-2|TRBD1|TRBV29-1
CSVVSGGWGYTF
TGCAGCGTGGTATCAGGGGGCTGGGGCTACACCTTC
>once|TRBJ2-7|-|TRBV4-3
CASSPGGYSGAYEQYF
TGCGCCAGCAGCCCTGGGGGGTACTCAGGGGCCTACGAGCAGTACTTC
>-|TRBJ2-7|TRBD2|TRBV4-1
CASSQALGGTLIYEQYF
TGCGCCAGCAGCCAGGCCCTGGGAGGGACCCTAATCTACGAGCAGTACTTC
>few|TRBJ1-1|-|TRBV10-3
CAISGGGNTEAFF
TGTGCCATCAGTGGAGGGGGGAACACTGAAGCTTTCTTT
>-|TRBJ2-3|TRBD2|TRBV7-3
CASSLIAGGVDTQYF
TGTGCCAGCAGCTTAATAGCGGGAGGGGTAGATACGCAGTATTTT
>-|TRBJ2-5|-|TRBV7-7
CASSPLLGGIQETQYF
TGTGCTAGCAGCCCCTTACTAGGAGGGATTCAAGAGACCCAGTACTTC
>-|TRBJ2-2|TRBD1|TRBV6-1
CASFPGQLNTGELFF
TGTGCCAGCTTCCCGGGACAGCTGAACACCGGGGAGCTGTTTTTT
>-|TRBJ2-2|TRBD1|TRBV5-6
CASSPRDRIITGELFF
TGTGCCAGCAGCCCCCGGGACAGGATCATTACCGGGGAGCTGTTTTTT
>once|TRBJ2-1|-|TRBV5-1
CASSFKQYNEQFF
TGCGCCAGCAGCTTTAAACAGTACAATGAGCAGTTCTTC
>-|TRBJ2-2|TRBD2|TRBV15
CATSRGTRASGRGFANTGELFF
TGTGCCACCAGCAGAGGGACCCGGGCTAGCGGGAGGGGCTTTGCGAACACCGGGGAGCTGTTTTTT
>-|TRBJ2-2|-|TRBV5-1
CASSLEVGANTGELFF
TGCGCCAGCAGCTTGGAAGTGGGAGCGAACACCGGGGAGCTGTTTTTT
>-|TRBJ2-3|-|TRBV5-4
CASSLVPGAGTDTQYF
TGTGCCAGCAGCTTGGTCCCGGGAGCAGGCACAGATACGCAGTATTTT
>-|TRBJ1-5|TRBD1|TRBV10-3
CAISEDRGLQPQHF
TGTGCCATCAGCGAGGACAGGGGGCTGCAGCCCCAGCATTTT
>-|TRBJ2-1|TRBD2|TRBV11-2
CASSRLAGFSYNEQFF
TGTGCCAGCAGCCGACTAGCGGGTTTTTCCTACAATGAGCAGTTCTTC
>once|TRBJ1-1|-|TRBV5-1
CASSLGLRGRTNTEAFF
TGCGCCAGCAGCTTGGGATTGAGGGGCCGGACGAACACTGAAGCTTTCTTT
>-|TRBJ2-1|-|TRBV6-5
CASSYGGEFYNEQFF
TGTGCCAGCAGTTATGGGGGCGAGTTCTACAATGAGCAGTTCTTC
>-|TRBJ1-5|-|TRBV5-4
CASSPHPEGNQPQHF
TGTGCCAGCAGCCCCCACCCTGAGGGCAATCAGCCCCAGCATTTT
>few|TRBJ2-1|-|TRBV29-1
CSVEAPGDEQFF
TGCAGCGTTGAAGCTCCGGGGGATGAGCAGTTCTTC
>-|TRBJ2-1|-|TRBV7-2
CASSSRGIYNEQFF
TGTGCCAGCAGCTCCAGAGGAATTTACAATGAGCAGTTCTTC